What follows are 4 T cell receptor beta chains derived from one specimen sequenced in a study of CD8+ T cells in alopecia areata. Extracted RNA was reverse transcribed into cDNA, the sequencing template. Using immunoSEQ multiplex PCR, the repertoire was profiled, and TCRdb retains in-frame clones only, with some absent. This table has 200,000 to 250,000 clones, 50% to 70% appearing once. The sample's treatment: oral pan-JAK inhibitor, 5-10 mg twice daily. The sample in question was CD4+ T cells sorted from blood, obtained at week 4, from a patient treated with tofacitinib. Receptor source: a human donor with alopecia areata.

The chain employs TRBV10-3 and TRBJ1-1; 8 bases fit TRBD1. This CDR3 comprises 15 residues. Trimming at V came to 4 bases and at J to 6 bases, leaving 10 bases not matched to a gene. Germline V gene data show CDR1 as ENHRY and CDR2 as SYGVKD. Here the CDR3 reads CAISGKTGDRSEAFF. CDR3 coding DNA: TGTGCCATCAGTGGGAAGACAGGGGATCGGTCTGAAGCTTTCTTT.

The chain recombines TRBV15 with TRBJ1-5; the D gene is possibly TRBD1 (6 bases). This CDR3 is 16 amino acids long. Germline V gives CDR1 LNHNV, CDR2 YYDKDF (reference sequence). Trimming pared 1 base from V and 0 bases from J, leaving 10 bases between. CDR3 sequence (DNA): TGTGCCACCAGCAGAGTACAGGGAAATAGCAATCAGCCCCAGCATTTT. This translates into CATSRVQGNSNQPQHF.

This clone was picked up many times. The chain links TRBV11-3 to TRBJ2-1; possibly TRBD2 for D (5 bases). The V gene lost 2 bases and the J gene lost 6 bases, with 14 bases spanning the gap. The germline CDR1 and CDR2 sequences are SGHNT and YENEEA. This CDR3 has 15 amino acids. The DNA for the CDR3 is TGTGCCAGCAGCTTATTCAGCGGCGAGTTCAATGAGCAGTTCTTC. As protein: CASSLFSGEFNEQFF.

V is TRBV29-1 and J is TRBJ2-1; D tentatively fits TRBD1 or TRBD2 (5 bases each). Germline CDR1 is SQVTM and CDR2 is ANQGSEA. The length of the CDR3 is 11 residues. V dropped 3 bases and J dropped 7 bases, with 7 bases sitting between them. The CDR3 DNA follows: TGCAGCGTTGATTGGGGGAATGAGCAGTTCTTC. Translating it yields CSVDWGNEQFF.